The clone carrying this T cell receptor beta chain rates as medium-sized (0.01 to 0.1%). The protocol was immunoSEQ multiplex PCR, while the TCRdb copy is restricted to in-frame clones and leaves out a portion. Of roughly 100,000 clones listed, approximately 93% were seen once; the top ten hold roughly 0.59%. This specimen comes from a study of siplizumab effects on memory and regulatory T cells. Trimming removed 3 bases at V and 0 bases at J, with 14 bases between. Germline values: CDR1 LNHDA, CDR2 SQIVND (reference sequence). The CDR3 has 17 amino acids. This rearrangement joins TRBV19 to TRBJ2-2; possible D gene TRBD2, 6 bases. Sequencing input: Tregs sorted from blood. This sequence was found in a human donor in good health. The CDR3 loop reads CASSMRGGITNTGELFF. The CDR3 nucleotides are TGTGCCAGTAGTATGCGGGGTGGGATTACGAACACCGGGGAGCTGTTTTTT. Combining the CDR3 with reference TRBV19 and TRBJ2-2 gives the whole variable domain DGGITQSPKYLFRKEGQNVTLSCEQNLNHDAMYWYRQDPGQGLRLIYYSQIVNDFQKGDIAEGYSVSREKKESFPLTVTSAQKNPTAFYLCASSMRGGITNTGELFFGEGSRLTVL.